The 21 T cell receptor beta chains presented below share a single source sample, sequenced in a study of OX40 agonist ivuxolimab in advanced cancers. The library was made by the immunoSEQ multiplex PCR assay. Not all clones reach the TCRdb copy of this immuneACCESS table, which keeps in-frame sequences only. Checked studies attribute under half of the gap to unresolved V genes and leave the rest unexplained. Recorded for this sample are 60,000 to 75,000 clones; 88% of them occurred a single time. Approximately 2.1% of the sample is in the top ten clones. The input for sequencing was CD4+ or CD8+ T cells sorted from blood, taken in a trial of the OX40 agonist ivuxolimab. These TCRs come from an adult with an advanced solid tumor such as melanoma, head and neck, liver or kidney cancer.

V and J are TRBV4-2 and TRBJ2-5; D unresolved. This CDR3 spans 15 amino acids. The germline V gene has CDR1 LGHNA and CDR2 YNFKEQ. Trimming took 4 bases from V and 3 from J, leaving 15 bases between them. DNA for the CDR3: TGTGCCAGCAGCCCCCGACCGGGCCCCGAAGAGACCCAGTACTTC. It is translated as CASSPRPGPEETQYF.

This clone showed up just a few times. The V gene is TRBV7-2, the J gene TRBJ1-2, with D unresolved. V was cut by 5 bases and J by 4 bases, with 5 bases left in between. This CDR3 is 11 amino acids long. The germline V gene has CDR1 SGHTA and CDR2 FQGNSA. CDR3 DNA: TGTGCCAGCAGCCCGAGCTATGGCTACACCTTC. Protein: CASSPSYGYTF.

In this sample, this clone turned up a few times. The chain has TRBV19 and TRBJ1-5; 9 bases map to TRBD1. V was pared by 2 bases and J by 3 bases, with 2 bases of the junction left unmatched. There are 15 residues in the CDR3. Germline V gene sequence: CDR1 LNHDA, CDR2 SQIVND (reference sequence). Here the CDR3 DNA reads TGTGCCAGTAGTATAACAGGGGGCGTCAATCAGCCCCAGCATTTT. It encodes CASSITGGVNQPQHF.

This clone was seen only once. The chain carries TRBV6-5 and TRBJ1-5; TRBD1 matches at 7 bases. The germline V gene encodes CDR1 MNHEY and CDR2 SVGAGI. The V gene end was trimmed by 0 bases and the J gene end by 4 bases; junction bases not matched to a gene: 0. This CDR3 is 14 amino acids long. The chain's CDR3 is CASSYSGQNQPQHF. The CDR3 DNA reads as TGTGCCAGCAGTTACTCGGGACAGAATCAGCCCCAGCATTTT.

The chain links TRBV7-2 to TRBJ2-2; D might be TRBD2 (6 bases). Germline CDR1 and CDR2: SGHTA and FQGNSA. The CDR3 contains 14 residues. V was pared by 2 bases and J by 4 bases, with 8 bases between. The CDR3 DNA reads TGTGCCAGCAGCTTATTGGGGGGCACCGGGGAGCTGTTTTTT. The encoded protein is CASSLLGGTGELFF. The whole variable domain, filled in from reference TRBV7-2 and TRBJ2-2, reads GAGVSQSPSNKVTEKGKDVELRCDPISGHTALYWYRQSLGQGLEFLIYFQGNSAPDKSGLPSDRFSAERTGGSVSTLTIQRTQQEDSAVYLCASSLLGGTGELFFGEGSRLTVL.

This chain links TRBV30 with TRBJ1-5; a possible D gene is TRBD1 (6 bases). V was trimmed by 5 bases and J by 3 bases, leaving 11 bases between them. CDR1 and CDR2 from the germline V gene are GTSNPN and SVGIG (reference sequence). The CDR3 is 13 amino acids. This chain's CDR3 is CAWARDNNQPQHF. DNA for the CDR3: TGTGCCTGGGCACGGGACAACAATCAGCCCCAGCATTTT.

The chain is built from TRBV5-4 and TRBJ2-5; the match to TRBD2 covers 10 bases. The CDR3 loop spans 15 amino acids. Germline V gene data show CDR1 as SGHNT and CDR2 as YYREEE (reference sequence). V lost 5 bases, J lost 5 bases, and 9 bases stayed unmatched. In DNA form, the CDR3 reads TGTGCCAGCAGTTACGCAGGGACTAGCGATGAGACCCAGTACTTC. It is translated as CASSYAGTSDETQYF.

This clone was observed a handful of times. The chain carries TRBV5-4 and TRBJ2-7, with a tentative D call TRBD2 (6 bases). The CDR3 runs to 14 residues. Trimming shortened V by 4 bases and J by 0 bases, and 11 bases separated the two germline ends. Per the germline V gene, CDR1 is SGHNT and CDR2 is YYREEE (reference sequence). DNA for the CDR3: TGTGCCAGCAGCCCGGGGAGGCACTCCTACGAGCAGTACTTC. It encodes CASSPGRHSYEQYF. The variable domain in full, with the rest retrieved from reference TRBV5-4 and TRBJ2-7, is ETGVTQSPTHLIKTRGQQVTLRCSSQSGHNTVSWYQQALGQGPQFIFQYYREEENGRGNFPPRFSGLQFPNYSSELNVNALELDDSALYLCASSPGRHSYEQYFGPGTRLTVT.

This chain joins TRBV28 and TRBJ2-7; D not certain. Germline assignment: CDR1 MDHEN and CDR2 SYDVKM. CDR3 length: 12 amino acids. V lost 5 bases to trimming and J lost 3 bases, with 8 bases between them. This chain's CDR3 is CASSTNSYEQYF. The CDR3 DNA reads as TGTGCCAGCAGTACGAACAGCTACGAGCAGTACTTC.

A note on this clone: This same CDR3 is encoded by further DNA sequences in the sample. The chain's CDR3 is CASSLASGGTGELFF. The CDR3 coding sequence is TGTGCCAGCAGCTTAGCTAGCGGGGGGACCGGGGAGCTGTTTTTT. V and J are TRBV7-2 and TRBJ2-2; 10 bases map to TRBD2. Trimming took 0 bases from V and 5 from J; bases not matched to a gene: 0. Per the germline V gene, CDR1 is SGHTA and CDR2 is FQGNSA. This CDR3 region has 15 residues.

V usage is TRBV5-1 and J usage is TRBJ1-2; D gene ambiguous. Germline lookup yields CDR1 SGHRS and CDR2 YFSETQ. V shed 3 bases and J shed 4 bases, with 22 bases lying between them. This CDR3 spans 17 amino acids. The CDR3 spells CASSYSPSGGRGYGYTF. CDR3 in DNA: TGCGCCAGCAGCTACTCACCTTCAGGCGGTAGAGGCTATGGCTACACCTTC.

This chain uses TRBV6-5 with TRBJ1-1; D unresolved. The CDR3 spans 15 residues. Germline V gives CDR1 MNHEY, CDR2 SVGAGI. Trimming removed 2 bases at V and 1 base at J, with 11 bases between. DNA for the CDR3: TGTGCCAGCAGTTACAGGACGGGAACGAACACTGAAGCTTTCTTT. This gives the protein CASSYRTGTNTEAFF.

The V call is TRBV2, the J call TRBJ1-2; TRBD1 might be the D (5 bases). The CDR3 contains 13 residues. V lost 4 bases to trimming and J lost 4 bases, with 10 bases between them. CDR1 and CDR2 (germline): SNHLY, FYNNEI. Here the CDR3 reads CASSAGVAYGYTF. The CDR3 DNA is TGTGCCAGCAGTGCGGGGGTGGCCTATGGCTACACCTTC.

The chain carries TRBV5-4 and TRBJ2-1; TRBD1 or TRBD2 may be the D gene (5 bases each). The CDR3 consists of 15 residues. The V gene lost 4 bases and the J gene lost 1 base, with 12 bases spanning the gap. Germline CDR1 SGHNT, CDR2 YYREEE (reference sequence). CDR3 region: CASSPPGRSYNEQFF. The CDR3 nucleotides are TGTGCCAGCAGCCCTCCGGGGCGTTCCTACAATGAGCAGTTCTTC.

The rearrangement joins TRBV6-5 to TRBJ2-5, with 13 bases matching TRBD2. CDR3 size: 14 residues. Trimming cost V 6 bases and J 8 bases; bases outside gene matches: 6. CDR1 is MNHEY and CDR2 is SVGAGI in the germline V gene. The CDR3 is CASRTTSGRLTQYF. The DNA of the CDR3 is TGTGCCAGCAGGACGACTAGCGGGAGGTTAACCCAGTACTTC.

A single count supports this clone. CDR3 in amino acids: CASSVQGNSNQPQHF. The CDR3 nucleotides read TGTGCCAGCAGCGTACAGGGGAATAGCAATCAGCCCCAGCATTTT. The chain has TRBV7-2 and TRBJ1-5; TRBD1 matches 7 bases. The CDR3 is 15 residues long. CDR1 is SGHTA, CDR2 FQGNSA, per germline. The J segment lost 0 bases and the V segment lost 5 bases, leaving 4 bases of the junction unmatched.

This sequence joins TRBV30 and TRBJ2-1; 7 bases map to TRBD2. The ends lost 4 bases at V and 7 bases at J; junction bases unmatched: 13. This CDR3 region has 15 residues. Germline V gives CDR1 GTSNPN, CDR2 SVGIG (reference sequence). CDR3 in amino acids: CAWIGAGAPGNEQFF. Here the CDR3 DNA reads TGTGCCTGGATAGGGGCGGGAGCTCCTGGGAATGAGCAGTTCTTC.

The chain is built from TRBV7-3 and TRBJ2-1; D might be TRBD2 (7 bases). With 3 bases removed from V and 6 bases from J, the gap between germline ends came to 15 bases. Germline V lookup: CDR1 SGHTA, CDR2 FQGTGA. This CDR3 contains 15 residues. The CDR3 reads CASSFQGGATNEQFF. For the CDR3, the DNA is TGTGCCAGCAGCTTCCAAGGGGGGGCTACCAATGAGCAGTTCTTC.

The rearrangement uses TRBV5-6 and TRBJ1-5; 9 bases agree with TRBD1. The J segment lost 7 bases and the V segment lost 3 bases, leaving 8 bases of the junction unmatched. Per germline, CDR1 SGHDT and CDR2 YYEEEE. The CDR3 covers 15 residues. This CDR3 reads CASSSSQGARQPQHF. The CDR3, as DNA: TGTGCCAGCAGCTCCTCACAGGGGGCGCGGCAGCCCCAGCATTTT.

The V and J genes are TRBV19 and TRBJ2-3, with D possibly being TRBD2 (6 bases). The CDR3 is made up of 13 amino acids. Per germline, CDR1 LNHDA and CDR2 SQIVND (reference sequence). V lost 6 bases and J 2 bases, leaving 9 bases between the germline ends. The CDR3 bases are TGTGCCAGTAGGGGACTTGCCACAGATACGCAGTATTTT. Its translation: CASRGLATDTQYF.

The chain carries TRBV28 and TRBJ1-2; D is ambiguous. CDR3 length: 14 amino acids. The V and J ends lost 5 bases and 6 bases respectively, with 16 bases between them. Looked up from germline, CDR1 is MDHEN and CDR2 is SYDVKM. DNA of the CDR3: TGTGCCAGCAGTCCCACCTTTGGGTCCCATGGCTACACCTTC. Its translation is CASSPTFGSHGYTF.